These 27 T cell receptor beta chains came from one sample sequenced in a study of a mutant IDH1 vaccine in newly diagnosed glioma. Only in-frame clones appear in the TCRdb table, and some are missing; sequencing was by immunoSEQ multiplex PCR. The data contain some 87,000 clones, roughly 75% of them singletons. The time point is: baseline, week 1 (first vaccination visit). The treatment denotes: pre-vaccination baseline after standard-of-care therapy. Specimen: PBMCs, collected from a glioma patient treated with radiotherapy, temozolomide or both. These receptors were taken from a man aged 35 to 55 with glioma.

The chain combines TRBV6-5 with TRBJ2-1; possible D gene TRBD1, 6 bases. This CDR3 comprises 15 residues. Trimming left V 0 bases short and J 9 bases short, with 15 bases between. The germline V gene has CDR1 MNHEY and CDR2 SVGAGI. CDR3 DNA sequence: TGTGCCAGCAGTTACTCGTTTACTAAAGGGGGTGAGCAGTTCTTC. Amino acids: CASSYSFTKGGEQFF.

The CDR3 region is CASSYIAGGTDTQYF. CDR3 coding DNA: TGTGCCAGCAGTTATATAGCGGGGGGCACAGATACGCAGTATTTT. The chain links TRBV11-2 to TRBJ2-3, with 9 bases fitting TRBD2. There are 15 residues in the CDR3. The germline V gene encodes CDR1 SGHAT and CDR2 FQNNGV. V was pared by 6 bases and J by 1 base, with 5 bases of the junction left unmatched. Drawing the rest from reference TRBV11-2 and TRBJ2-3, the complete variable domain is EAGVAQSPRYKIIEKRQSVAFWCNPISGHATLYWYQQILGQGPKLLIQFQNNGVVDDSQLPKDRFSAERLKGVDSTLKIQPAKLEDSAVYLCASSYIAGGTDTQYFGPGTRLTVL.

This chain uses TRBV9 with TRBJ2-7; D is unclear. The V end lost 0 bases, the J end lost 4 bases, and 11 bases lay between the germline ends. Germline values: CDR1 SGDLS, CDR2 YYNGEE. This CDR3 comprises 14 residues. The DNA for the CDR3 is TGTGCCAGCAGCGTAGAGCCTATTTTTTACGAGCAGTACTTC. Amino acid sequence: CASSVEPIFYEQYF.

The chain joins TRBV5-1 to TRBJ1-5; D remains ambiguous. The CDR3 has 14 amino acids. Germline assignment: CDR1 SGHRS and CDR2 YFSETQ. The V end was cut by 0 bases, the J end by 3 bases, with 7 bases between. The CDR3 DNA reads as TGCGCCAGCAGCTTGGTAGGGCTCAATCAGCCCCAGCATTTT. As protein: CASSLVGLNQPQHF.

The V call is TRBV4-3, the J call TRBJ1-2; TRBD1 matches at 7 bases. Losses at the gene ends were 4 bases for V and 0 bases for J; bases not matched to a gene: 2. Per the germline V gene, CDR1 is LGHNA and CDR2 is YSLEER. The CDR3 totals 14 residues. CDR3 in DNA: TGCGCCAGCAGCCGGGGACAGTCTAACTATGGCTACACCTTC. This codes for CASSRGQSNYGYTF.

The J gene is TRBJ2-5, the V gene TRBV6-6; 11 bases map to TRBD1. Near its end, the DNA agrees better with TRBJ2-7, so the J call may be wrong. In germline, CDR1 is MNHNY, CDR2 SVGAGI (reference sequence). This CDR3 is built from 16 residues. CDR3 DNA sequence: TGTGCCAGCAGTACCCTGCCCGGGACAGGGGGTCACGAGCAGTACTTC. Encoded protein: CASSTLPGTGGHEQYF.

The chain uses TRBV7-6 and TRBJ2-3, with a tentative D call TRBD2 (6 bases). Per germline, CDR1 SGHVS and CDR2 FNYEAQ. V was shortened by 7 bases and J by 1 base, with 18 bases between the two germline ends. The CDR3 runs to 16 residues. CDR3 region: CASKSGPPGGTDTQYF. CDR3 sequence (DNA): TGTGCCAGCAAAAGTGGGCCCCCGGGGGGCACAGATACGCAGTATTTT.

In nucleotides, the CDR3 is TGTGCCAGCAGCTTAGTACGGATGAACACTGAAGCTTTCTTT. This encodes CASSLVRMNTEAFF. The chain recombines TRBV7-9 with TRBJ1-1; the D is unclear. This CDR3 has 14 residues. The V and J ends lost 1 base and 0 bases respectively, with 6 bases between them. Per germline, CDR1 SEHNR and CDR2 FQNEAQ (reference sequence).

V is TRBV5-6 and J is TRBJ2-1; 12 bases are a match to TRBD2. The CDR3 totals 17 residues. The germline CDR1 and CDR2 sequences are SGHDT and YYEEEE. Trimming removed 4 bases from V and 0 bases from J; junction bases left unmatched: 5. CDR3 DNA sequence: TGTGCCAGCAGCCTCGGACTAGCGGGAAGCTCCTACAATGAGCAGTTCTTC. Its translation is CASSLGLAGSSYNEQFF.

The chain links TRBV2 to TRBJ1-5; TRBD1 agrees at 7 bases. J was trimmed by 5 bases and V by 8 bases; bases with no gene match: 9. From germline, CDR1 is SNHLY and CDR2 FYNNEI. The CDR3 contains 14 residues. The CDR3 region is CASWTGVLDQPQHF. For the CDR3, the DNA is TGTGCCAGCTGGACAGGTGTGTTGGATCAGCCCCAGCATTTT.

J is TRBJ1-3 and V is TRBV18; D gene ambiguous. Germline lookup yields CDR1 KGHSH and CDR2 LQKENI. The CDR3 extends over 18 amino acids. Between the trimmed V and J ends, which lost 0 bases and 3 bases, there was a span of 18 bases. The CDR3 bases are TGTGCCAGCTCACCACCGCTCGAGACATTGGTATTTGGAAACACCATATATTTT. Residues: CASSPPLETLVFGNTIYF. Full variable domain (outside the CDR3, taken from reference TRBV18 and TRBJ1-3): NAGVMQNPRHLVRRRGQEARLRCSPMKGHSHVYWYRQLPEEGLKFMVYLQKENIIDESGMPKERFSAEFPKEGPSILRIQQVVRGDSAAYFCASSPPLETLVFGNTIYFGEGSWLTVV.

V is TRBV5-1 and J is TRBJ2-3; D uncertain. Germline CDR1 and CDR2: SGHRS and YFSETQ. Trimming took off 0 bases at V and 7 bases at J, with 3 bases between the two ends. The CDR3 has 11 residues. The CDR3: CASSLDNTQYF. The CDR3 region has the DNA TGCGCCAGCAGCTTGGACAATACGCAGTATTTT.

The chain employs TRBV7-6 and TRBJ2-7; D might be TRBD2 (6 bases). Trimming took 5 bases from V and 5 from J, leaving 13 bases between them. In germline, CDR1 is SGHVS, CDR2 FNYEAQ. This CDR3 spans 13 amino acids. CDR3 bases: TGTGCCAGCAGCCCGGGGGTCGGAGACGAGCAGTACTTC. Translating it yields CASSPGVGDEQYF. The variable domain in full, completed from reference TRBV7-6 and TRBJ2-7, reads GAGVSQSPRYKVTKRGQDVALRCDPISGHVSLYWYRQALGQGPEFLTYFNYEAQQDKSGLPNDRFSAERPEGSISTLTIQRTEQRDSAMYRCASSPGVGDEQYFGPGTRLTVT.

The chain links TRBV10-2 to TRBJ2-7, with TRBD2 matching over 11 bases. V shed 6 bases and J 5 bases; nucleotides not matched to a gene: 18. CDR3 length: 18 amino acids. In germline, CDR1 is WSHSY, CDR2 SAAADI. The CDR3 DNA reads TGCGCCAGCAGGGGGGGACAGGGAAATAGCGGGAGGGTCGACGAGCAGTACTTC. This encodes CASRGGQGNSGRVDEQYF.

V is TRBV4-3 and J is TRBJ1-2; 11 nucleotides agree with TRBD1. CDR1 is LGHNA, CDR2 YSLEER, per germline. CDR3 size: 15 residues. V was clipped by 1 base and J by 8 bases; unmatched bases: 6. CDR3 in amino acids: CASSQVPGQGGGYTF. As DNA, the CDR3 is TGCGCCAGCAGCCAAGTGCCGGGACAGGGGGGCGGCTACACCTTC.

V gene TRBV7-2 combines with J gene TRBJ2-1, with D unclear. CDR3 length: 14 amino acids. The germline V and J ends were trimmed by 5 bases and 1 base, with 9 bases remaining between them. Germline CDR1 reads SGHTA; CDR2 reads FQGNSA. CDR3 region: CASSPSKSYNEQFF. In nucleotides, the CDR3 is TGTGCCAGCAGCCCCTCCAAATCCTACAATGAGCAGTTCTTC.

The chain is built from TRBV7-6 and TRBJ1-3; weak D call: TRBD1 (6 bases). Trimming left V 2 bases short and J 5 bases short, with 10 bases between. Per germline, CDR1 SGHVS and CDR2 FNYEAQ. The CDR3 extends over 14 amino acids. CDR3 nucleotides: TGTGCCAGCAGCTTACCAGGGGTGCGAAACACCATATATTTT. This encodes CASSLPGVRNTIYF.

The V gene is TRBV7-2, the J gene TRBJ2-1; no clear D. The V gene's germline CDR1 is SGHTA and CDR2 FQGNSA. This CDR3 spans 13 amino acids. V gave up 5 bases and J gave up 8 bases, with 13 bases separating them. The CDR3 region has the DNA TGTGCCAGCAGCCGCAGTCTGGAGTATGAGCAGTTCTTC. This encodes CASSRSLEYEQFF.

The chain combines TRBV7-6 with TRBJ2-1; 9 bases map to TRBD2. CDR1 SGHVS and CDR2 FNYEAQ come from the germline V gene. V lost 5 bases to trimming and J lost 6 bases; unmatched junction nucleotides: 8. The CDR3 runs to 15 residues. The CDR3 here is CASSGRGGLGNEQFF. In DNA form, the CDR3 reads TGTGCCAGCAGCGGGCGGGGGGGCCTAGGCAATGAGCAGTTCTTC.

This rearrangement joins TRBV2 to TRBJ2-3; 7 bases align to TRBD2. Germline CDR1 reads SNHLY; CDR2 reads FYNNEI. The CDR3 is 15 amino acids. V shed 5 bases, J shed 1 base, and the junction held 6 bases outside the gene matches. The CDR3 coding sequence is TGTGCCAGCAGTACTCTAGCGGCGGGCACAGATACGCAGTATTTT. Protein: CASSTLAAGTDTQYF.

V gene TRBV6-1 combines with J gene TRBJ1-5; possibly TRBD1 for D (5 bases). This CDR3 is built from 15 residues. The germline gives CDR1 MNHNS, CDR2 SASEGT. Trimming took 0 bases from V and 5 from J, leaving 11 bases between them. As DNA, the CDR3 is TGTGCCAGCAGTGAAGCGGTCACAGGCGATCAGCCCCAGCATTTT. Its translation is CASSEAVTGDQPQHF.

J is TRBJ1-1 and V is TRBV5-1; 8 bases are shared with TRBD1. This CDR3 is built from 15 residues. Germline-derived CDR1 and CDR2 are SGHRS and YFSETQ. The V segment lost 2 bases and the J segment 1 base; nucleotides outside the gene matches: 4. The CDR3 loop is CASSFRGRTNTEAFF. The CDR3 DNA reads TGCGCCAGCAGCTTCAGGGGGCGCACGAACACTGAAGCTTTCTTT.

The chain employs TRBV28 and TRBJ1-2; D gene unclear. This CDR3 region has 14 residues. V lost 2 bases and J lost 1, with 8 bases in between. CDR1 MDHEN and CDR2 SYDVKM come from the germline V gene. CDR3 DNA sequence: TGTGCCAGCAGTTTACCATCTTATAACTATGGCTACACCTTC. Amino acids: CASSLPSYNYGYTF.

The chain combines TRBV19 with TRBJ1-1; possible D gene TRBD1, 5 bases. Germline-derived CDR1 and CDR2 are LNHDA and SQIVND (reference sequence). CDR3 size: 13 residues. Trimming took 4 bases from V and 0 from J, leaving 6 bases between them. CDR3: CASSRTLNTEAFF. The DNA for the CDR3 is TGTGCCAGTAGTAGGACACTGAACACTGAAGCTTTCTTT.

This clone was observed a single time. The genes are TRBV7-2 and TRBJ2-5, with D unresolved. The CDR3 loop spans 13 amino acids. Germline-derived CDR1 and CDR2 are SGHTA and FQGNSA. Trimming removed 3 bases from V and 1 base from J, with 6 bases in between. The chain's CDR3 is CASSFDSQETQYF. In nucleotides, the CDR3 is TGTGCCAGCAGCTTCGACTCCCAAGAGACCCAGTACTTC. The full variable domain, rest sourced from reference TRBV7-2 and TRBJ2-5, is GAGVSQSPSNKVTEKGKDVELRCDPISGHTALYWYRQSLGQGLEFLIYFQGNSAPDKSGLPSDRFSAERTGGSVSTLTIQRTQQEDSAVYLCASSFDSQETQYFGPGTRLLVL.

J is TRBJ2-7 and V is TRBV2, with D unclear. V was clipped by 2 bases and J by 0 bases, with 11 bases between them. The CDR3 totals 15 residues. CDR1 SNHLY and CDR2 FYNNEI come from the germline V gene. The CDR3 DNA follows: TGTGCCAGCAGTGAAATTGCCAGATTCTCCTACGAGCAGTACTTC. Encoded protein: CASSEIARFSYEQYF.

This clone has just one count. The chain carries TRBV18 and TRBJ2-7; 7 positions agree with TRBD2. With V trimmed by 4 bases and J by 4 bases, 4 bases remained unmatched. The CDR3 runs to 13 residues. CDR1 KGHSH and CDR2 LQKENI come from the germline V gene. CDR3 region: CASSQTSLYEQYF. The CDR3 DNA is TGTGCCAGCTCACAGACTAGCTTGTACGAGCAGTACTTC. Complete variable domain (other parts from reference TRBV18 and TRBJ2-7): NAGVMQNPRHLVRRRGQEARLRCSPMKGHSHVYWYRQLPEEGLKFMVYLQKENIIDESGMPKERFSAEFPKEGPSILRIQQVVRGDSAAYFCASSQTSLYEQYFGPGTRLTVT.